Listed here is a single T cell receptor (beta chain). There is no known antigen for this receptor. Per-base quality was not reported, and no clone a single base away is much larger than it. The CDR3 regions of human TCRbeta chains were analyzed by immunosequencing. The authors processed their data as follows. Repertoire TCRs were matched against a reference library of SARS-CoV-2-specific TCRs generated with the MIRA antigen-specificity platform. Breadth was defined as the fraction of unique TCRs that were SARS-CoV-2-associated, and depth was defined as the fraction of total T cells that were SARS-CoV-2-associated. Using the MIRA data, each spike-specific TCR was assigned both to the spike region to which the TCR was reactive and to a CD4 or CD8 class. Log10-transformed breadth and depth values were compared by one-way ANOVA with Sidak's multiple comparisons tests. This is the immuneACCESS table as TCRdb keeps it, with only in-frame sequences that have V and J called. A part of the clones is gone; compared with another copy, unresolved V genes explain less than half, and the rest is unexplained. V and J calls and clone size are given by that table; D and trimming were obtained from the DNA. The table for this sample lists some 100,000 clones; roughly 90% of them were counted only once. Of the sample, about 5.2% is held by the ten largest clones.

These data come from a study of T cell responses to AZD1222 COVID-19 vaccine (dated by TCRdb to the early 2020s). For context, the study as a whole: AZD1222 recipients with second doses at about 4 weeks or about 12 weeks were pooled, because spike-specific TCR depth and breadth did not differ between schedules. TCR sequencing was performed for some 250 trial participants, of whom roughly 200 were given two doses of AZD1222 and approximately 25 were given two doses of MenACWY control vaccine. Trial participants were enrolled by age into subgroups of 18-55, 56-69 and 70-plus years, and about 150, 27 and 61 TCR-sequenced participants, respectively, were included in these subgroups. Paper-wide results and their limitations: The 56-69-year group was small, and its depth increase did not reach significance, likely because of low power. Only five to seven AZD1222 recipients were SARS-CoV-2 seropositive at baseline, limiting conclusions about previously exposed vaccinees. Reportedly, almost half of the unique spike-specific TCRs recognized epitopes lying outside the regions that are mutated in the B.1.351 and B.1.1.7 variants. Participants were mostly white British, with more females than males. The authors suggested clonal diversity may have been underestimated. CD4 TCRs associated with the vaccine covered the entire spike protein, and the dominant responses were in regions 160-218 and 743-854. No day 14 peak-response samples were available, so repertoires were characterized only after the peak T cell response. After two AZD1222 doses, both the breadth and the depth of spike-specific TCRs were significantly higher than at day 0 and than in MenACWY recipients.

The time point label, as the study defines it: baseline before first vaccination. Samples from vaccinated people were obtained from the UK trials COV001 and COV002, which included a single-blind randomized controlled phase 2/3 trial of AZD1222 (ChAdOx1 nCoV-19) in healthy adults. Trial participant PBMC samples were collected at day 0 and day 28 after the second dose for TCRbeta chain sequencing. The germline V gene encodes CDR1 SGHAT and CDR2 FQNNGV. The CDR3, from cysteine to phenylalanine, totals 16 residues. The only DNA kept is the CDR3, 48 bases in frame from the first base. Trimming costs V 1 base and J 5 bases, and their ends lie 15 bases apart.

This TCR came from an adult in good health. The source material was peripheral blood, sampled on day 0 of AZD1222 vaccination. The rearrangement joined TRBV11-2 to TRBJ2-1; the D gene is perhaps TRBD2, from 6 matching bases. The CDR3 sequence is CASSLAPGLSNNEQFF. The nucleotide sequence is given as TGTGCCAGCAGCTTAGCTCCGGGACTCTCAAACAATGAGCAGTTCTTC.